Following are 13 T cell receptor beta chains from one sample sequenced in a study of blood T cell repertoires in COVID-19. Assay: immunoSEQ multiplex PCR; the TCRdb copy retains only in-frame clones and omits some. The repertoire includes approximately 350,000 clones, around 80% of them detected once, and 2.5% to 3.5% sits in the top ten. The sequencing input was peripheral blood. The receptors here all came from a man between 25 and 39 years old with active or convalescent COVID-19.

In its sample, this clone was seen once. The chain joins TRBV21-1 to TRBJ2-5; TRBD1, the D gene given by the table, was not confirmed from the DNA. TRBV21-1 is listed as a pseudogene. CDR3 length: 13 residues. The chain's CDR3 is CASSYSQGETQYF. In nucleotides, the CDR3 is TGTGCCAGCAGCTATTCCCAGGGAGAGACCCAGTACTTC.

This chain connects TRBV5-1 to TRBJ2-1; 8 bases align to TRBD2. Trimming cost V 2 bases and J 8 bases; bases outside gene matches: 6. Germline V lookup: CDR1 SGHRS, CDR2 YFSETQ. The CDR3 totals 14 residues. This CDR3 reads CASSLAGEYDEQFF. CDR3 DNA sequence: TGCGCCAGCAGCTTAGCGGGAGAGTACGATGAGCAGTTCTTC.

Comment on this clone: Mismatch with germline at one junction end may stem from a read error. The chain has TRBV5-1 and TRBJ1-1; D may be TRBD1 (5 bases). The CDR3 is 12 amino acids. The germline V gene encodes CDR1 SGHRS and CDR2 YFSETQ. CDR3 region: CASSPLGGVVNF. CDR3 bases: TGCGCCAGCAGCCCACTGGGGGGGGTGGTGAACTTT.

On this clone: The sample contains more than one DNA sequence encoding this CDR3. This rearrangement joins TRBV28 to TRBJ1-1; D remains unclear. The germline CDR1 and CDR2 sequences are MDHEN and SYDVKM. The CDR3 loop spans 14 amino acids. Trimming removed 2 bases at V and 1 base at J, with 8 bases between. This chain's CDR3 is CASSLGQRNTEAFF. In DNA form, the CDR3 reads TGTGCCAGCAGTTTAGGCCAGCGGAACACTGAAGCTTTCTTT.

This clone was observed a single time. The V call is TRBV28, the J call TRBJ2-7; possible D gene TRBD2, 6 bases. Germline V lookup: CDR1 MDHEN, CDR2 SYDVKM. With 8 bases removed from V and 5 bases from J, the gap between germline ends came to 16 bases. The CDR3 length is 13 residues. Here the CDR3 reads CASGGVGIDEQYF. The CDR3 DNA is TGTGCCAGCGGCGGGGTCGGAATCGACGAGCAGTACTTC.

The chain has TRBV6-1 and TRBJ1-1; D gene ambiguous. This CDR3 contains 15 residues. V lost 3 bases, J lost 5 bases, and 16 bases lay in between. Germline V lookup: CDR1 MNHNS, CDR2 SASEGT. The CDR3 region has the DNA TGTGCCAGCAGTGAGACCGGGCGGGGAAGGACTGAAGCTTTCTTT. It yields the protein CASSETGRGRTEAFF.

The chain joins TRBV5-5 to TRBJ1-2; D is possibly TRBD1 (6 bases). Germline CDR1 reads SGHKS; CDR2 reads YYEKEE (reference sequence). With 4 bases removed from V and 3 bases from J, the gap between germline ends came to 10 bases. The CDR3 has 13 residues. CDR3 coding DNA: TGTGCCAGCAGCCCGGACAGTGACTATGGCTACACCTTC. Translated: CASSPDSDYGYTF.

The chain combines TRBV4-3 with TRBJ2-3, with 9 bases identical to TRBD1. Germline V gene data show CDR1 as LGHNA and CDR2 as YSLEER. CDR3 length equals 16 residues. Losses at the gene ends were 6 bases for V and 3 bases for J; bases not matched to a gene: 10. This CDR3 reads CASRPNRTGETDTQYF. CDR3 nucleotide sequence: TGCGCCAGCAGACCTAACCGGACAGGGGAAACAGATACGCAGTATTTT.

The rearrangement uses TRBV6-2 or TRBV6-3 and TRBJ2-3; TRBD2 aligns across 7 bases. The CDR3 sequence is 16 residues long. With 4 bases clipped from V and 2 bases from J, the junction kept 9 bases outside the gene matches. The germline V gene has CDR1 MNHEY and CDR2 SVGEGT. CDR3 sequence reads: CASSLPARELTDTQYF. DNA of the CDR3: TGTGCCAGCAGTTTGCCGGCGCGGGAGCTCACAGATACGCAGTATTTT.

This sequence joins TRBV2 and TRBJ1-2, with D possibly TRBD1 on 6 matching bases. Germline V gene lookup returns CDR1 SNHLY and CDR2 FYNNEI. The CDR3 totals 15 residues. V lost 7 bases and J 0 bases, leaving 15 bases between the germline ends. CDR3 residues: CASTFQGHPNYGYTF. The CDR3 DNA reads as TGTGCCAGCACCTTCCAGGGGCATCCTAACTATGGCTACACCTTC. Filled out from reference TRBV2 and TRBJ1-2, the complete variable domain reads EPEVTQTPSHQVTQMGQEVILRCVPISNHLYFYWYRQILGQKVEFLVSFYNNEISEKSEIFDDQFSVERPDGSNFTLKIRSTKLEDSAMYFCASTFQGHPNYGYTFGSGTRLTVV.

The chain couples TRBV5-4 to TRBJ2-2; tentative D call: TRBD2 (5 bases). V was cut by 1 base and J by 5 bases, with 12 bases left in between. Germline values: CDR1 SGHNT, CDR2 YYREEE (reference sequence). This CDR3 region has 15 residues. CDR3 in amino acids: CASSLLHGGTGELFF. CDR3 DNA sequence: TGTGCCAGCAGCTTGCTTCACGGAGGTACCGGGGAGCTGTTTTTT. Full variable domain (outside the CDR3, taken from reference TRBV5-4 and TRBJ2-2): ETGVTQSPTHLIKTRGQQVTLRCSSQSGHNTVSWYQQALGQGPQFIFQYYREEENGRGNFPPRFSGLQFPNYSSELNVNALELDDSALYLCASSLLHGGTGELFFGEGSRLTVL.

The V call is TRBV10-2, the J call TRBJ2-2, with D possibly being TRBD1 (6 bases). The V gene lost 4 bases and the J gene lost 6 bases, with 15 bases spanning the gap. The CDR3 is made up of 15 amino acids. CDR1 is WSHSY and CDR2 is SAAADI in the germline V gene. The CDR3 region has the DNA TGCGCCAGCAGTGGTTCCCCGGGGACATCCGGGGAGCTGTTTTTT. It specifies CASSGSPGTSGELFF.

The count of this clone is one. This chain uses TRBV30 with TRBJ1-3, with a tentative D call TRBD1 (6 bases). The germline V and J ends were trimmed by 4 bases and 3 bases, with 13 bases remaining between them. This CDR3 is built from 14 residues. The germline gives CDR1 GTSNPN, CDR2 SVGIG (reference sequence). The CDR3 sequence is CAWTPGTSGNTIYF. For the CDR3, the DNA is TGTGCCTGGACCCCCGGGACAAGTGGAAACACCATATATTTT.